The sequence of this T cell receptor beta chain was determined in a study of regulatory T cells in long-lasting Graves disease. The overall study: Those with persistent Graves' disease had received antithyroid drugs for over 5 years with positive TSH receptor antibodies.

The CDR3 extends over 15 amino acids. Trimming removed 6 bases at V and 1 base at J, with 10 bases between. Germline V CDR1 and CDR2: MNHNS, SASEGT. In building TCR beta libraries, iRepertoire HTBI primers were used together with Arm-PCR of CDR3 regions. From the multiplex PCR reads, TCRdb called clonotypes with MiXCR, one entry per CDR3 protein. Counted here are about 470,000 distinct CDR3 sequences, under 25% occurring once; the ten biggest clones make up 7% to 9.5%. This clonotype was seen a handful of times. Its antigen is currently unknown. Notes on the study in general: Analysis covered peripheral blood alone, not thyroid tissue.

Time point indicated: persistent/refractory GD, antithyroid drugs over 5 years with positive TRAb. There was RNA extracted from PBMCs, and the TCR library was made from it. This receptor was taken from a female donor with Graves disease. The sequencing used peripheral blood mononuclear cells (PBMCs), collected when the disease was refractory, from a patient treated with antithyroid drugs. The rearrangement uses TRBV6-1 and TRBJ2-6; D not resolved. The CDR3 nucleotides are TGTGCCAGCAGCGTAGTACCATCTGGGGCCAACGTCCTGACTTTC. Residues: CASSVVPSGANVLTF.